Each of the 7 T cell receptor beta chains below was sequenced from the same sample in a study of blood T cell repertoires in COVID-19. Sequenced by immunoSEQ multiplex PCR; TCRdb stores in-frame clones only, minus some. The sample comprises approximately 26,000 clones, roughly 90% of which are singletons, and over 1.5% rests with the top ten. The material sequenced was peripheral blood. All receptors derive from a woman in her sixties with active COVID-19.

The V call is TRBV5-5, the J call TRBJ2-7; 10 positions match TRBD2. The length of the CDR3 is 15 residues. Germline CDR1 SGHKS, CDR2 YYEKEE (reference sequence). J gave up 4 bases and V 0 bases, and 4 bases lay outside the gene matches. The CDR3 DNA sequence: TGTGCCAGCAGCTTGGAGCTAGCGGGAGTTTACGAGCAGTACTTC. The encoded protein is CASSLELAGVYEQYF.

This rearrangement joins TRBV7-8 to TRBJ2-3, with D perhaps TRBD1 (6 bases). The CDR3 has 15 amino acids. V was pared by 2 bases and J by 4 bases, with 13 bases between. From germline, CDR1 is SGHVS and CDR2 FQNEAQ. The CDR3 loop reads CASSLSTYRADTQYF. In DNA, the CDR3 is TGTGCCAGCAGCTTAAGTACGTACAGGGCAGATACGCAGTATTTT.

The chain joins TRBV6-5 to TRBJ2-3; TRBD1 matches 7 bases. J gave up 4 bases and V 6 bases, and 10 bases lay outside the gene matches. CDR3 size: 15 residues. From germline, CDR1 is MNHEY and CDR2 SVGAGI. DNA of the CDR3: TGTGCCAGCAGCCTAGGGGGCCTTCTTGCAGATACGCAGTATTTT. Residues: CASSLGGLLADTQYF.

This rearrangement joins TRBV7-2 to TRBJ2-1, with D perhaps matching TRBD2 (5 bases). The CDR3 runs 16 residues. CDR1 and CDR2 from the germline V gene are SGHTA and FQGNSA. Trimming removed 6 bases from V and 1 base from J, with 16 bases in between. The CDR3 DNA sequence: TGTGCCAGCAGTAAAATCGGGATTGGGTCCTACAATGAGCAGTTCTTC. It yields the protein CASSKIGIGSYNEQFF.

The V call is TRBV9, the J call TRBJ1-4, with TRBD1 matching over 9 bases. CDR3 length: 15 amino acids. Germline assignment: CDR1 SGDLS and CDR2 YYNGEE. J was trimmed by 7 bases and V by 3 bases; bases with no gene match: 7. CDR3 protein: CASSELQGASEKLFF. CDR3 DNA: TGTGCCAGCAGCGAATTACAGGGGGCGAGTGAAAAACTGTTTTTT.

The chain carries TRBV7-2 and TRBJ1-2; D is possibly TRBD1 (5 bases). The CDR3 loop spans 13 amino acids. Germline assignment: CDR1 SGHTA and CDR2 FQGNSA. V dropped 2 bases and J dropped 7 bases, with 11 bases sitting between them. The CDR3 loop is CASSLLQVFGYTF. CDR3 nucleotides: TGTGCCAGCAGCTTACTACAGGTCTTTGGCTACACCTTC.

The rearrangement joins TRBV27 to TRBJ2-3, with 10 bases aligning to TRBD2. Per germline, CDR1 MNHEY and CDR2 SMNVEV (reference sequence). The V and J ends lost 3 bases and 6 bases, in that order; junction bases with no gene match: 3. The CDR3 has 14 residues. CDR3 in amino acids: CASSLPSGGDTQYF. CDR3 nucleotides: TGTGCCAGCAGTTTGCCTAGCGGGGGCGATACGCAGTATTTT.